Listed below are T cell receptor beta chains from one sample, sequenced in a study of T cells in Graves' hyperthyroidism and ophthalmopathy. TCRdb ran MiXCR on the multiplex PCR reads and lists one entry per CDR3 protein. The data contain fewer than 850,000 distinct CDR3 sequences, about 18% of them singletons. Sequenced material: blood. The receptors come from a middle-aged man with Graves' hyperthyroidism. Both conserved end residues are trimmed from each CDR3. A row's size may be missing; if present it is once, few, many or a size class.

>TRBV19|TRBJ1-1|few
ASSMAPSFAAF
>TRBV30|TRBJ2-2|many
AWSGRVAGELF
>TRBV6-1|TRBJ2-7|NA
ASSEASGLAASYEQY
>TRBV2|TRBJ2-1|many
ASSDDRVGTREQF
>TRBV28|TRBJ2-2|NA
ANRRAGANTGELF
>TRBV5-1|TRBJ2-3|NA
ASSLDGGRSTDTQY
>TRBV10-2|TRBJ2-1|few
ASRDYFDNEQF
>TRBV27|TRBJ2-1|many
ASSPGLAVNEQF
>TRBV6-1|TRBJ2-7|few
ASSQEPVYEQY
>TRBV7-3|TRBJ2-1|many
ASSLRGQLSLNEQF
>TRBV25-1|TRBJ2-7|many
ASASQGLYEQY
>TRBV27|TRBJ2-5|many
ASSLSGLAGETQY
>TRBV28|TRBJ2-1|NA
ASSFTPRTEQF
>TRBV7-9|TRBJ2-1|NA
ASSLTGEGEQF
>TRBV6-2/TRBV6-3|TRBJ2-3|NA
ASRRGIVTDTQY
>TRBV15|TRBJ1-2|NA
ATSRDVQGGLGYT
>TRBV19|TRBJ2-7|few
ASSIGQGDYEQY
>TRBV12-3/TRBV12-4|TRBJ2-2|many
ASTRTASNTGELF
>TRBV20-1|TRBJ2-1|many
SARDPGTSGTNNEQF
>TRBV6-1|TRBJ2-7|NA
ASSRDGTYEQY
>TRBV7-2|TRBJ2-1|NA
ASSLWHNEQF
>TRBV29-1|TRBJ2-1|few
SVEATYNEQF
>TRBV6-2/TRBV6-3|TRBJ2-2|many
ASRLANTGELF
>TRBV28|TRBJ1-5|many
ASSWSGRSNQPQH
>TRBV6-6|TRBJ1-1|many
ASSYGGRNEAF
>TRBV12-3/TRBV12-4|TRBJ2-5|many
ASSLDPGKETQY
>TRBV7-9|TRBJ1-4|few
ASSVTGTVNEKLF
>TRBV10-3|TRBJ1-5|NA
AIRDREGQPQH
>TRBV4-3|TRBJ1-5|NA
ASSQDRGVGQPQH
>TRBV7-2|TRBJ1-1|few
ASSLDQGDTEAF
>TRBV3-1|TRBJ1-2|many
ASSLRDTANYGYT
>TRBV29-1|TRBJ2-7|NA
SVERGADEQY
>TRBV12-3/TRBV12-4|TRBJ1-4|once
ASSFRDGTATNEKLF
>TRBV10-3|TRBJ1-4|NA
AISESRGVSEKLF
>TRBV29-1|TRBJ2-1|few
SVEVFREQF
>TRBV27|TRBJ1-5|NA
ASSTPEGGPQH
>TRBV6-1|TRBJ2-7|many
ASSEKRFYEQY
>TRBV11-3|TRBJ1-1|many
ASSLDYRAEAF
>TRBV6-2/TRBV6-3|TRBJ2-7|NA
ASSSGQGLRSYEQY
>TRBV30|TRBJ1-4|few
AWSVKGYNEKLF
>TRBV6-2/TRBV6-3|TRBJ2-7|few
ASSYYSSYEQY
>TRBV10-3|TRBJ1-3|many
AISLTGTSGNTIY
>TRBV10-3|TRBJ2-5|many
AISRLDRGLQETQY
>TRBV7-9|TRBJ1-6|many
ASSPQIGDSPLH
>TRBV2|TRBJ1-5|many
ASEVEKNQPQH
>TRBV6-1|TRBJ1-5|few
ASRLNVGGYSNQPQH
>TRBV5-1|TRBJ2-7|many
ASSLHHRDRGHEQY
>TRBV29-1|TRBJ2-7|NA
SVETGGTSYEQY
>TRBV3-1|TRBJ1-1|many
ASSQEVGQGGIGSEAF
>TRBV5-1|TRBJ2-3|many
ASSRGTASTDTQY
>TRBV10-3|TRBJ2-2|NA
AVSKGPNTGELF
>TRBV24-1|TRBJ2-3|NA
ASSDLLVADTQY
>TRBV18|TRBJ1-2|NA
ASSPARGNYGYT
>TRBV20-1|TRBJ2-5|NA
SALTGGGQETQY